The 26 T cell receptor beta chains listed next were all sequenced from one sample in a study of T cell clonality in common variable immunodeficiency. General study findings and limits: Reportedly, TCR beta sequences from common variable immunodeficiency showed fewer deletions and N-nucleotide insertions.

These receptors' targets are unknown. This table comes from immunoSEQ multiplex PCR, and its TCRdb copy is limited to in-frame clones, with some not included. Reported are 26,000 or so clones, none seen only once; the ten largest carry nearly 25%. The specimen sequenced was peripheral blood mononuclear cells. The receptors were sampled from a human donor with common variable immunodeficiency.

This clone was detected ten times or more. The sequenced CDR3 bases are TGCAGTGCTAGAGCGGCGGGCACCGGGGAG. Its translation: CSARAAGTGE. The whole CDR3 protein is CSARAAGTGELFF. The rearrangement uses TRBV20-1 and TRBJ2-2; TRBD2 is a possible D gene (5 bases). The CDR3 goes on 3 residues after the read ends, and that part is filled in from the germline J gene. Germline values: CDR1 DFQATT, CDR2 SNEGSKA (reference sequence). The length of the CDR3 is 13 residues. V lost 1 base and J lost 4, with 7 bases in between.

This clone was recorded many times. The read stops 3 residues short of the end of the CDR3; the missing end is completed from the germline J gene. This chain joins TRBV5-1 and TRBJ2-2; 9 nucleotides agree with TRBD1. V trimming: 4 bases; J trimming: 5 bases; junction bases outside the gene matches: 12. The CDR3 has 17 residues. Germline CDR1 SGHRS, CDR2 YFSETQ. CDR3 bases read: TGCGCCAGCAGCAGAATCACAGGGGGCGGTGGGACCGGGGAG. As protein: CASSRITGGGGTGE. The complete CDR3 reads CASSRITGGGGTGELFF.

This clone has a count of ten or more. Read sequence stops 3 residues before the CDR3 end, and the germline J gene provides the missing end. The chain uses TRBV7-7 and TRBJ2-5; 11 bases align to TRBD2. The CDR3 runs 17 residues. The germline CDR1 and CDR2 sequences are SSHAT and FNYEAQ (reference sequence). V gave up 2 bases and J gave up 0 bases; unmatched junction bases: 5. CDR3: CASSLRSTSGDQETQYF. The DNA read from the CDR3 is TGTGCCAGCAGCTTAAGGTCGACTAGCGGGGACCAAGAGACC.

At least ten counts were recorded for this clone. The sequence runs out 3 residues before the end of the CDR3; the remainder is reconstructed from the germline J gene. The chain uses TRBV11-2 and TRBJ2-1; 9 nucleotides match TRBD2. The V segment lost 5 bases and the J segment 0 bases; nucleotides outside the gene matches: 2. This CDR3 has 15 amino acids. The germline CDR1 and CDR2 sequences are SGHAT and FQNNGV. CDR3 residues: CASSRLADSYNEQFF. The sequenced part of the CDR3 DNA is TGTGCCAGCAGCCGACTAGCGGACTCCTACAATGAG.

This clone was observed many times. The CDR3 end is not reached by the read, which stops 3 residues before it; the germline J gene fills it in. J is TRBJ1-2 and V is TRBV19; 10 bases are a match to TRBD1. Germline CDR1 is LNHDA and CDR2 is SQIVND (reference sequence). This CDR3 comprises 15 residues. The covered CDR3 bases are TGTGCCAGTAGGCGACAGGGGGCGAGTCGCCGCGGC. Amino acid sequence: CASRRQGASRRG. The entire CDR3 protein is CASRRQGASRRGYTF. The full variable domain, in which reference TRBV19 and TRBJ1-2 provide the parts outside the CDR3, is DGGITQSPKYLFRKEGQNVTLSCEQNLNHDAMYWYRQDPGQGLRLIYYSQIVNDFQKGDIAEGYSVSREKKESFPLTVTSAQKNPTAFYLCASRRQGASRRGYTFGSGTRLTVV.

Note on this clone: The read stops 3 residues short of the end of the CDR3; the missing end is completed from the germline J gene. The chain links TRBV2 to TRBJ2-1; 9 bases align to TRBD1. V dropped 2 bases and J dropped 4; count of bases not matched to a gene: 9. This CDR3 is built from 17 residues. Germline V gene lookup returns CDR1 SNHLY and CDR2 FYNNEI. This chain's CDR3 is CASSESGTGFVYNEQFF. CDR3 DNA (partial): TGTGCCAGCAGTGAAAGTGGGACAGGGTTTGTGTACAATGAG.

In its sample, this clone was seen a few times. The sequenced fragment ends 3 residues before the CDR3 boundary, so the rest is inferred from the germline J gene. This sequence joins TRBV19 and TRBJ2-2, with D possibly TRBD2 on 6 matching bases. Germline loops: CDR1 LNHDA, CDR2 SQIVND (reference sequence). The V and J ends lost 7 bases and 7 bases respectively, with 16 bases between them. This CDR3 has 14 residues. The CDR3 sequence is CASTAWQTSGELFF. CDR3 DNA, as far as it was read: TGTGCCAGTACCGCATGGCAGACTAGCGGGGAG. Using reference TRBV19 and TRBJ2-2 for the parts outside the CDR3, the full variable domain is DGGITQSPKYLFRKEGQNVTLSCEQNLNHDAMYWYRQDPGQGLRLIYYSQIVNDFQKGDIAEGYSVSREKKESFPLTVTSAQKNPTAFYLCASTAWQTSGELFFGEGSRLTVL.

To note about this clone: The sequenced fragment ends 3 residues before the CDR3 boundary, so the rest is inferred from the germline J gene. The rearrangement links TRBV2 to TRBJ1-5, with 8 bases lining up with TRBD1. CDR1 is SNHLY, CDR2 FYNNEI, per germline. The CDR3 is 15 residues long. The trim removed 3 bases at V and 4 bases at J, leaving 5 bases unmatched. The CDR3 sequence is CASSDSGTGNQPQHF. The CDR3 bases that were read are TGTGCCAGCAGTGACTCCGGGACAGGTAATCAGCCC.

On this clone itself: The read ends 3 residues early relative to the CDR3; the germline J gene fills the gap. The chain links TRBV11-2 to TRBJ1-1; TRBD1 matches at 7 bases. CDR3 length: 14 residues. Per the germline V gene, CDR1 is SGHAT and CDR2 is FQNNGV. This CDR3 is CASSLEPSGGTAFF. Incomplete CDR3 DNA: TGTGCCAGCAGCTTAGAACCCTCAGGGGGTACA.

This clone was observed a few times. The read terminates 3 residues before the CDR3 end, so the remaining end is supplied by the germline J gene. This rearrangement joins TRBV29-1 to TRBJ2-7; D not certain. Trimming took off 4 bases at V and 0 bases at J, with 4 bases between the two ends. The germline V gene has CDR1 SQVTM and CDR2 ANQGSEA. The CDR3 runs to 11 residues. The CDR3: CSVGGSYEQYF. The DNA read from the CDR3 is TGCAGCGTTGGCGGCTCCTACGAG.

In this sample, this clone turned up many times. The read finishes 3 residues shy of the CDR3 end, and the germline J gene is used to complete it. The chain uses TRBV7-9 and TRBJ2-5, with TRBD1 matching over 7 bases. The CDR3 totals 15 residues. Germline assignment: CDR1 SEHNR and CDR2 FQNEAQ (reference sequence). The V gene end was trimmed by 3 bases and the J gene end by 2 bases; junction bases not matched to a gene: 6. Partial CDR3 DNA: TGTGCCAGCAGCTTGGGTGACAGGGTACAAGAGACC. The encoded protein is CASSLGDRVQET. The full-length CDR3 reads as CASSLGDRVQETQYF. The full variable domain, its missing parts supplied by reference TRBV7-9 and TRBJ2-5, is DTGVSQNPRHKITKRGQNVTFRCDPISEHNRLYWYRQTLGQGPEFLTYFQNEAQLEKSRLLSDRFSAERPKGSFSTLEIQRTEQGDSAMYLCASSLGDRVQETQYFGPGTRLLVL.

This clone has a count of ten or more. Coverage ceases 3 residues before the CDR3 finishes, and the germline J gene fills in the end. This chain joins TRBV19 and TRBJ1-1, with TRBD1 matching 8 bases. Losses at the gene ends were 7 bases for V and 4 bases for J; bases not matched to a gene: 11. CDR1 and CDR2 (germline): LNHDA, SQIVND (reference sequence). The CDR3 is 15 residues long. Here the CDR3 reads CASTTVGQGATEAFF. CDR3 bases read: TGTGCCAGTACTACCGTCGGACAGGGCGCCACTGAA.

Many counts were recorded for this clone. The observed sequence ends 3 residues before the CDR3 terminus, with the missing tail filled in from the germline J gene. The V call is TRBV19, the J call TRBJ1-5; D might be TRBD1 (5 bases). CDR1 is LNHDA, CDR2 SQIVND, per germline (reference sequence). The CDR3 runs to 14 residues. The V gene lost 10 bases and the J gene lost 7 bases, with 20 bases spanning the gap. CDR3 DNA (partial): TGTGCCACCGCGCAGGGTTCTTTCACGCAGCCC. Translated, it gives CATAQGSFTQP. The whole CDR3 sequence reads CATAQGSFTQPQHF.

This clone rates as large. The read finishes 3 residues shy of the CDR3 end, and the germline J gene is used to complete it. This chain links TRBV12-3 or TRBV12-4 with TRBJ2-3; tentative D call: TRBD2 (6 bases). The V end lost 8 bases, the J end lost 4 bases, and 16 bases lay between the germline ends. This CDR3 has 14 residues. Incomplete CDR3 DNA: TGTGCCAGCGGCCCCCCCGGGGGAGCAGATACG. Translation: CASGPPGGADT. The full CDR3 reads CASGPPGGADTQYF.

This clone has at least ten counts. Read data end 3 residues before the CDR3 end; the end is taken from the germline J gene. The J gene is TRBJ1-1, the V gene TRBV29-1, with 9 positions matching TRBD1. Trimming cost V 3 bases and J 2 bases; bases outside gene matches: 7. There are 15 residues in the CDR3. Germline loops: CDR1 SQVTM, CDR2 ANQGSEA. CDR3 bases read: TGCAGCGTTGATCTTTTGGGACAGGGAAACACTGAA. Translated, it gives CSVDLLGQGNTE. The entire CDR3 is CSVDLLGQGNTEAFF.

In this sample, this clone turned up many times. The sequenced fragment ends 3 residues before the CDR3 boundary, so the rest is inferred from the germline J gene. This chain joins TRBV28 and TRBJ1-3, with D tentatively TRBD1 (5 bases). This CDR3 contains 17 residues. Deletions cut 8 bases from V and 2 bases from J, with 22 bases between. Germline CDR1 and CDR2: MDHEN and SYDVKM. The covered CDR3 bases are TGTGCCAGCGGACTAGGGGTTGTAAGGTTTACTGGAAACACC. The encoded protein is CASGLGVVRFTGNT. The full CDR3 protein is CASGLGVVRFTGNTIYF.

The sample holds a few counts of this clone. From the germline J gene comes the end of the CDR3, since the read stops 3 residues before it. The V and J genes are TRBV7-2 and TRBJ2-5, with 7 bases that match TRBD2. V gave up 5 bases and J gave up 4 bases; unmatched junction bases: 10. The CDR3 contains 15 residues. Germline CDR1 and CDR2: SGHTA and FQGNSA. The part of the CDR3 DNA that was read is TGTGCCAGCAGCGCCCGACTAGCCCCCGGAGAGACC. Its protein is CASSARLAPGET. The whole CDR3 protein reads CASSARLAPGETQYF.

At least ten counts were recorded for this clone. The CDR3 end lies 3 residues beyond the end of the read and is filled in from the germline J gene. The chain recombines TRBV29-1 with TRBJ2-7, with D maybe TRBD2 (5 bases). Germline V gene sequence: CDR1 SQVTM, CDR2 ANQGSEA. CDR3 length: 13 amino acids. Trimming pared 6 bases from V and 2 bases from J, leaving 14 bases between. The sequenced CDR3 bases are TGCAGCGTAATAACTAGGATCGCCTACGAG. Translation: CSVITRIAYE. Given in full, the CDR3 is CSVITRIAYEQYF.

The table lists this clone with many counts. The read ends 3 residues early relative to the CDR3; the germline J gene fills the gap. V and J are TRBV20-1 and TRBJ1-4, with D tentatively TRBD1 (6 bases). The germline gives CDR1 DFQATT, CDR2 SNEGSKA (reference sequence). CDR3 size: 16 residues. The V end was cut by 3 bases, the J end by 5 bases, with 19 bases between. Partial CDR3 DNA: TGCAGTGCTAGTCCCGCGGTGGGCCAGGGGAATGAAAAA. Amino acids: CSASPAVGQGNEK. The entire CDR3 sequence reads CSASPAVGQGNEKLFF.

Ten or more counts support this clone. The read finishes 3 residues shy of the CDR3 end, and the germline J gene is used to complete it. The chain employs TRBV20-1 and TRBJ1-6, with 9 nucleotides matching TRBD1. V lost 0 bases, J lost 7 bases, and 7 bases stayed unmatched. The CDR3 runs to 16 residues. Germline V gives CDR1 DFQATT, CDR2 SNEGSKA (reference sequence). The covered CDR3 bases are TGCAGTGCTAGAGATCGGCGGGGACAGGGCAATTCACCC. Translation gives CSARDRRGQGNSP. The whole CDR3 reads CSARDRRGQGNSPLHF.

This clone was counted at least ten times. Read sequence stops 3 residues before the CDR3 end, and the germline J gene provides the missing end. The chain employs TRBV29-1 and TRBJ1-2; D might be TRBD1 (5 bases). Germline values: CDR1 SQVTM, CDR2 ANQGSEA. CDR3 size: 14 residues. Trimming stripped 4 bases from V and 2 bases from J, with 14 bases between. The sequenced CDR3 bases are TGCAGCGTTGCACGAGACAGAGTAAACTATGGC. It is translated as CSVARDRVNYG. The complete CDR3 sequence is CSVARDRVNYGYTF. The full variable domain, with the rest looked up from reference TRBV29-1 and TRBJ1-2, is SAVISQKPSRDICQRGTSLTIQCQVDSQVTMMFWYRQQPGQSLTLIATANQGSEATYESGFVIDKFPISRPNLTFSTLTVSNMSPEDSSIYLCSVARDRVNYGYTFGSGTRLTVV.

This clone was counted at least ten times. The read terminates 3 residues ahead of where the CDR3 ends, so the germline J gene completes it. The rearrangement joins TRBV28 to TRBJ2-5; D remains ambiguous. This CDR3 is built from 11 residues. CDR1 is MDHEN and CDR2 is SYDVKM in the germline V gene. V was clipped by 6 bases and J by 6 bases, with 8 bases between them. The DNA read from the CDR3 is TGTGCCAGCAGCCCCTCCCAGACC. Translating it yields CASSPSQT. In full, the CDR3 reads CASSPSQTQYF.

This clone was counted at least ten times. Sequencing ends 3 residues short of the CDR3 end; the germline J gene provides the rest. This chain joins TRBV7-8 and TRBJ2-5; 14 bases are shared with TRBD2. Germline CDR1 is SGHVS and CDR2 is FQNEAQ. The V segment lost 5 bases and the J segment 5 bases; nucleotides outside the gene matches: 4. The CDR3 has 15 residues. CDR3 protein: CASSRTSGGHETQYF. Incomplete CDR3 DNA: TGTGCCAGCAGCCGGACTAGCGGGGGGCATGAGACC. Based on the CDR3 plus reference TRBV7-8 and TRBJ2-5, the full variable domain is GAGVSQSPRYKVAKRGQDVALRCDPISGHVSLFWYQQALGQGPEFLTYFQNEAQLDKSGLPSDRFFAERPEGSVSTLKIQRTQQEDSAVYLCASSRTSGGHETQYFGPGTRLLVL.

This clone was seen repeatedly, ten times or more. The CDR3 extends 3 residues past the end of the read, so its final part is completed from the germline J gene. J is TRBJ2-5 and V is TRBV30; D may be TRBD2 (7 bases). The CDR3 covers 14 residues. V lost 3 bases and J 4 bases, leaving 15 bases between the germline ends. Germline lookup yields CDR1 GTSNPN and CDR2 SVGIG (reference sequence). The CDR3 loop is CAWRARGAGETQYF. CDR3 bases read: TGTGCCTGGAGGGCCCGGGGGGCAGGAGAGACC.

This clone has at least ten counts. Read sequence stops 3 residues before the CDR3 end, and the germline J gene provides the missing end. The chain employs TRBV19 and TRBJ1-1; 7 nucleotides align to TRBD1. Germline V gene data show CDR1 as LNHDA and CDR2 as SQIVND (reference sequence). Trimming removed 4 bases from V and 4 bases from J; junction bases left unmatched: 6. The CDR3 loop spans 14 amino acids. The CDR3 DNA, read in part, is TGTGCCAGTAGTACCACAGGGGCGGTCACTGAA. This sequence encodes CASSTTGAVTE. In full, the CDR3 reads CASSTTGAVTEAFF.

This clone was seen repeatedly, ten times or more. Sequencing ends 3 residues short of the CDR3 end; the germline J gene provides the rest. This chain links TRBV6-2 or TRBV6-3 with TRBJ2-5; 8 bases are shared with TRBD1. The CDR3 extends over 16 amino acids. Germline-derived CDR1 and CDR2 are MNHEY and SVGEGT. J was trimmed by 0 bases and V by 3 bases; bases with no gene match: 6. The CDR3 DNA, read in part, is TGTGCCAGCAGTTATCGACAGGGGAAGTACCAAGAGACC. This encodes CASSYRQGKYQET. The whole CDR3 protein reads CASSYRQGKYQETQYF.